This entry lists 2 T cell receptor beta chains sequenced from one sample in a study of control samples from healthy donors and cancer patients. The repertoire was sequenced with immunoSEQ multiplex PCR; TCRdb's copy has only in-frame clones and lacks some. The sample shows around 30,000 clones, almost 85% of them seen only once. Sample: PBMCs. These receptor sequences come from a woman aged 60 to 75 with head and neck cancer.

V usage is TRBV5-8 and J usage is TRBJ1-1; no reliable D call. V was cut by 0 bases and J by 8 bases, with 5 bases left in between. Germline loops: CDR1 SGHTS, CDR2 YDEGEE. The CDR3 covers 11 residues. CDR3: CASSLVREAFF. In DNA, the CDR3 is TGTGCCAGCAGCTTGGTGAGGGAAGCTTTCTTT. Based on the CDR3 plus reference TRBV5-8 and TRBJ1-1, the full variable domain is EAGVTQSPTHLIKTRGQQATLRCSPISGHTSVYWYQQALGLGLQFLLWYDEGEERNRGNFPPRFSGRQFPNYSSELNVNALELEDSALYLCASSLVREAFFGQGTRLTVV.

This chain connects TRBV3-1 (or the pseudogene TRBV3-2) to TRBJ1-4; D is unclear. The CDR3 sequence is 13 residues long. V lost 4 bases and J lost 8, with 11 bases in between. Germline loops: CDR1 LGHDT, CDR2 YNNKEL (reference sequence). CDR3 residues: CASSRTRGEKLFF. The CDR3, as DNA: TGTGCCAGCAGCCGTACCCGAGGAGAAAAACTGTTTTTT.